The 25 T cell receptor beta chains given below trace back to one sample, sequenced in a study of Ad26.COV2.S vaccination and SARS-CoV-2 variants. Indicated treatment: around 19 received Ad26.COV2.S at low or high dose, single or two shots; roughly 5 received placebo; per-sample allocation not given. Repertoires come from day 63 after the first vaccine or placebo injection. The assay was immunoSEQ multiplex PCR, and TCRdb's table has in-frame clones only and misses some. The sample records roughly 400,000 clones, over 75% being singletons. Sample: peripheral blood, taken in a trial of Ad26.COV2.S vaccine versus placebo. Receptors originate from a person between 18 and 60 years old who received the Ad26.COV2.S COVID-19 vaccine or a placebo.

This rearrangement joins TRBV6-5 to TRBJ1-5, with D possibly TRBD1 on 5 matching bases. Germline V gene data show CDR1 as MNHEY and CDR2 as SVGAGI. This CDR3 is 13 amino acids long. V shed 6 bases and J shed 0 bases, with 6 bases lying between them. In DNA, the CDR3 is TGTGCCAGCAGGGGGGATAGCAATCAGCCCCAGCATTTT. This codes for CASRGDSNQPQHF.

The chain has TRBV3-1 (or the pseudogene TRBV3-2) and TRBJ2-2, with a weak D call TRBD1 (6 bases). Germline V CDR1 and CDR2: LGHDT, YNNKEL (reference sequence). Trimming removed 0 bases at V and 7 bases at J, with 9 bases between. The CDR3 loop spans 14 amino acids. The CDR3 sequence: CASSQDQGNGELFF. In nucleotides, the CDR3 is TGTGCCAGCAGCCAAGATCAGGGGAACGGGGAGCTGTTTTTT.

This clone was counted a single time. The chain links TRBV11-2 to TRBJ2-5; 12 bases map to TRBD1. The CDR3 has 16 residues. The V gene's germline CDR1 is SGHAT and CDR2 FQNNGV. V lost 6 bases and J lost 5; bases outside the gene matches: 10. CDR3 region: CASRPSGTGGSETQYF. DNA of the CDR3: TGTGCCAGCAGACCCTCCGGGACAGGGGGCTCGGAGACCCAGTACTTC. The whole variable domain, remainder taken from reference TRBV11-2 and TRBJ2-5, is EAGVAQSPRYKIIEKRQSVAFWCNPISGHATLYWYQQILGQGPKLLIQFQNNGVVDDSQLPKDRFSAERLKGVDSTLKIQPAKLEDSAVYLCASRPSGTGGSETQYFGPGTRLLVL.

The rearrangement links TRBV7-2 to TRBJ2-7, with a tentative D call TRBD1 (5 bases). The V gene lost 5 bases and the J gene lost 3 bases, with 20 bases spanning the gap. Germline V gene lookup returns CDR1 SGHTA and CDR2 FQGNSA. This CDR3 contains 16 residues. CDR3 in amino acids: CASSIELGPRGYEQYF. In DNA form, the CDR3 reads TGTGCCAGCAGCATAGAGCTGGGGCCAAGGGGCTACGAGCAGTACTTC.

The J gene is TRBJ1-6, the V gene TRBV5-4; a possible D gene is TRBD1 (5 bases). V was cut by 2 bases and J by 7 bases, with 13 bases left in between. Looked up from germline, CDR1 is SGHNT and CDR2 is YYREEE (reference sequence). This CDR3 has 15 amino acids. In DNA form, the CDR3 reads TGTGCCAGCAGCTTCTCCGGGACGACGAATTCACCCCTCCACTTT. This encodes CASSFSGTTNSPLHF.

J is TRBJ2-2 and V is TRBV6-6; D is ambiguous. CDR1 is MNHNY and CDR2 is SVGAGI in the germline V gene (reference sequence). The CDR3 sequence is 12 residues long. Between the trimmed V and J ends, which lost 11 bases and 1 base, there was a span of 8 bases. The CDR3 nucleotides are TGTGCCGGTTACAGGAACACCGGGGAGCTGTTTTTT. This translates into CAGYRNTGELFF.

The chain employs TRBV12-3 or TRBV12-4 and TRBJ2-3, with TRBD1 identical over 7 bases. The CDR3 extends over 13 amino acids. Losses at the gene ends were 8 bases for V and 0 bases for J; bases not matched to a gene: 2. The CDR3 nucleotides read TGTGCCAGCCGGGACAGTAGCACAGATACGCAGTATTTT. Its protein product is CASRDSSTDTQYF.

The rearrangement uses TRBV6-5 and TRBJ2-1; weak D call: TRBD1 (6 bases). CDR1 and CDR2 from the germline V gene are MNHEY and SVGAGI. V was clipped by 4 bases and J by 0 bases, with 13 bases between them. CDR3 length equals 16 residues. CDR3 in amino acids: CASSLSGVGSYNEQFF. CDR3 sequence (DNA): TGTGCCAGCAGTTTGTCAGGGGTGGGCTCCTACAATGAGCAGTTCTTC.

This clone has a single count. The chain uses TRBV6-1 and TRBJ1-2, with TRBD1 identical over 9 bases. CDR1 and CDR2 (germline): MNHNS, SASEGT. CDR3 length equals 14 residues. The J segment lost 10 bases and the V segment lost 2 bases, leaving 8 bases of the junction unmatched. CDR3 DNA sequence: TGTGCCAGCAGTGAAAGGGACAGGGCAGTGGACTACACCTTC. Its protein is CASSERDRAVDYTF.

This chain joins TRBV5-1 and TRBJ1-6; D is uncertain. CDR1 is SGHRS, CDR2 YFSETQ, per germline. This CDR3 region has 15 residues. With 4 bases removed from V and 0 bases from J, the gap between germline ends came to 8 bases. CDR3 DNA: TGCGCCAGCAGCCCGGAGAGCTCCTATAATTCACCCCTCCACTTT. Translation gives CASSPESSYNSPLHF.

The rearrangement links TRBV19 to TRBJ2-1; TRBD2 matches 13 bases. Germline V lookup: CDR1 LNHDA, CDR2 SQIVND (reference sequence). After removal of 6 bases from V and 5 bases from J, the junction contained 10 bases not matched to a gene. The CDR3 runs 17 residues. The chain's CDR3 is CASSIRGGLAGNNEQFF. CDR3 nucleotides: TGTGCCAGTAGCATCAGGGGGGGACTAGCGGGGAACAATGAGCAGTTCTTC.

V and J are TRBV9 and TRBJ2-5; the D call may be TRBD1 or TRBD2 (5 bases each). The germline gives CDR1 SGDLS, CDR2 YYNGEE. Trimming removed 2 bases at V and 4 bases at J, with 24 bases between. The CDR3 is made up of 18 amino acids. DNA of the CDR3: TGTGCCAGCAGCGTCAGCGTGGGACGCTGGGAACGGGGAGAGACCCAGTACTTC. This codes for CASSVSVGRWERGETQYF.

This clone has just one count. The chain couples TRBV30 to TRBJ1-3; D call uncertain. This CDR3 has 15 residues. CDR1 is GTSNPN and CDR2 is SVGIG in the germline V gene (reference sequence). Trimming cost V 4 bases and J 2 bases, with 15 bases left between them. CDR3 protein: CAWTYLGTAGNTIYF. The CDR3 region has the DNA TGTGCCTGGACTTACCTGGGCACCGCTGGAAACACCATATATTTT.

This sequence joins TRBV18 and TRBJ2-1; the D gene could be TRBD1 or TRBD2 (5 bases each). This CDR3 contains 12 residues. Germline CDR1 is KGHSH and CDR2 is LQKENI. V was shortened by 3 bases and J by 9 bases, with 9 bases between the two germline ends. This chain's CDR3 is CASSPQGVEQFF. The CDR3 nucleotides are TGTGCCAGCTCACCCCAGGGAGTTGAGCAGTTCTTC.

The chain employs TRBV10-3 and TRBJ2-7; D unclear. The V end was cut by 3 bases, the J end by 4 bases, with 13 bases between. Germline V lookup: CDR1 ENHRY, CDR2 SYGVKD. The CDR3 is 14 amino acids. CDR3 loop: CAISDGRVGYEQYF. CDR3 bases: TGTGCCATCAGTGATGGAAGGGTCGGGTACGAGCAGTACTTC.

The sample holds a few counts of this clone. The same CDR3 arises from other DNA sequences in this sample as well. The CDR3 here is CASSPPTGGETQYF. DNA for the CDR3: TGTGCCAGCTCACCACCGACAGGGGGAGAGACCCAGTACTTC. This chain uses TRBV18 with TRBJ2-5; TRBD1 aligns across 9 bases. There are 14 residues in the CDR3. Per germline, CDR1 KGHSH and CDR2 LQKENI. V gave up 0 bases and J gave up 4 bases; unmatched junction bases: 0. Combining the CDR3 with reference TRBV18 and TRBJ2-5 gives the whole variable domain NAGVMQNPRHLVRRRGQEARLRCSPMKGHSHVYWYRQLPEEGLKFMVYLQKENIIDESGMPKERFSAEFPKEGPSILRIQQVVRGDSAAYFCASSPPTGGETQYFGPGTRLLVL.

The chain uses TRBV19 and TRBJ1-2; D is perhaps TRBD1 (5 bases). Trimming removed 8 bases at V and 7 bases at J, with 17 bases between. Germline V CDR1 and CDR2: LNHDA, SQIVND (reference sequence). The CDR3 runs to 13 residues. In DNA form, the CDR3 reads TGTGCCAGTTCCTTCCGGGGGTTGAGTGGCTACACCTTC. It codes for CASSFRGLSGYTF. Based on the CDR3 plus reference TRBV19 and TRBJ1-2, the full variable domain is DGGITQSPKYLFRKEGQNVTLSCEQNLNHDAMYWYRQDPGQGLRLIYYSQIVNDFQKGDIAEGYSVSREKKESFPLTVTSAQKNPTAFYLCASSFRGLSGYTFGSGTRLTVV.

The chain is built from TRBV7-9 and TRBJ2-2; D is unclear. The CDR3 is 16 amino acids. Germline lookup yields CDR1 SEHNR and CDR2 FQNEAQ (reference sequence). The V end was cut by 1 base, the J end by 0 bases, with 9 bases between. The CDR3 coding sequence is TGTGCCAGCAGCTTAGGGCCACCCGCGAACACCGGGGAGCTGTTTTTT. This encodes CASSLGPPANTGELFF.

The rearrangement links TRBV3-1 (or the pseudogene TRBV3-2) to TRBJ2-7; D ambiguous. Germline CDR1 LGHDT, CDR2 YNNKEL (reference sequence). Trimming shortened V by 2 bases and J by 6 bases, and 11 bases separated the two germline ends. CDR3 length: 13 residues. CDR3 residues: CASSQTAYLEQYF. CDR3 DNA sequence: TGTGCCAGCAGCCAAACAGCATACCTCGAGCAGTACTTC.

The chain uses TRBV14 and TRBJ1-3; D unclear. Trimming shortened V by 7 bases and J by 0 bases, and 13 bases separated the two germline ends. The CDR3 covers 15 residues. CDR1 and CDR2 from the germline V gene are SGHDN and FVKESK. Here the CDR3 DNA reads TGTGCCAGCACCCCGGGGAGGGCCTCTGGAAACACCATATATTTT. Translating it yields CASTPGRASGNTIYF.

This chain uses TRBV30 with TRBJ2-1; the match to TRBD2 covers 9 bases. V lost 4 bases, J lost 4 bases, and 5 bases stayed unmatched. Per germline, CDR1 GTSNPN and CDR2 SVGIG (reference sequence). This CDR3 comprises 14 residues. DNA for the CDR3: TGTGCCTGGAAGCTAGCGGGACCGTACAATGAGCAGTTCTTC. It encodes CAWKLAGPYNEQFF.

The chain uses TRBV25-1 and TRBJ2-3; the D is unclear. The CDR3 has 14 residues. V was pared by 10 bases and J by 6 bases, with 20 bases between. Germline CDR1 and CDR2: MGHDK and SYGVNS. The CDR3 region has the DNA TGTGCCACCAGCCTCGACCTGAACACGGATACGCAGTATTTT. Residues: CATSLDLNTDTQYF.

The chain employs TRBV5-1 and TRBJ1-1; 7 nucleotides agree with TRBD1. In germline, CDR1 is SGHRS, CDR2 YFSETQ. CDR3 length: 14 residues. V shed 4 bases and J 0 bases; nucleotides not matched to a gene: 3. CDR3 in amino acids: CASSVTGMNTEAFF. CDR3 DNA sequence: TGCGCCAGCAGCGTGACAGGGATGAACACTGAAGCTTTCTTT.

The chain combines TRBV27 with TRBJ2-7; unclear D gene. Trimming left V 6 bases short and J 9 bases short, with 15 bases between. Germline CDR1 reads MNHEY; CDR2 reads SMNVEV (reference sequence). The CDR3 contains 12 residues. In nucleotides, the CDR3 is TGTGCCAGCAGGAAGTCGGCAGGTGGGCAGTACTTC. Its translation is CASRKSAGGQYF.

The rearrangement links TRBV6-1 to TRBJ2-7, with D possibly TRBD2 on 6 matching bases. This CDR3 is built from 11 residues. The germline gives CDR1 MNHNS, CDR2 SASEGT. Deletions cut 8 bases from V and 2 bases from J, with 7 bases between. CDR3 region: CASGEAYEQYF. In DNA form, the CDR3 reads TGTGCCAGCGGGGAGGCCTACGAGCAGTACTTC.